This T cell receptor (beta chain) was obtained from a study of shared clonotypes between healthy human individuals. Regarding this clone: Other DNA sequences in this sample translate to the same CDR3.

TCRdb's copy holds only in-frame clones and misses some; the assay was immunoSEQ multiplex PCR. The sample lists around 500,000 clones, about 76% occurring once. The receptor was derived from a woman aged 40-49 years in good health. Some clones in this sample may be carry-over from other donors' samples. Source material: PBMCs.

CDR3 loop: CAWSVPGNTIYF. CDR3 sequence (DNA): TGTGCCTGGAGTGTCCCTGGAAACACCATATATTTT. This chain connects TRBV30 to TRBJ1-3; D call uncertain. The length of the CDR3 is 12 residues. Germline V gene lookup returns CDR1 GTSNPN and CDR2 SVGIG (reference sequence). V gave up 0 bases and J gave up 2 bases, with 2 bases separating them.